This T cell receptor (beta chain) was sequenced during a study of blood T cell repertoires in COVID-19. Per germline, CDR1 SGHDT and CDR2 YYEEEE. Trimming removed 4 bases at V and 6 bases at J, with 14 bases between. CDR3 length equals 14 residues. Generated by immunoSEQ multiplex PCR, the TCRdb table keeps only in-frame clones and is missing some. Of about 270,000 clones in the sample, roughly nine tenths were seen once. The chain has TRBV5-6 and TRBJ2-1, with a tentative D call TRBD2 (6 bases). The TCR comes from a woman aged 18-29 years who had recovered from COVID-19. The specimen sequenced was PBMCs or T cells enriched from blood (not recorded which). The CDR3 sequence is CASSPGLLVNEQFF. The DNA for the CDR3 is TGTGCCAGCAGCCCGGGACTTCTTGTCAATGAGCAGTTCTTC. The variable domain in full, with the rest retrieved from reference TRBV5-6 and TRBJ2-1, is DAGVTQSPTHLIKTRGQQVTLRCSPKSGHDTVSWYQQALGQGPQFIFQYYEEEERQRGNFPDRFSGHQFPNYSSELNVNALLLGDSALYLCASSPGLLVNEQFFGPGTRLTVL.